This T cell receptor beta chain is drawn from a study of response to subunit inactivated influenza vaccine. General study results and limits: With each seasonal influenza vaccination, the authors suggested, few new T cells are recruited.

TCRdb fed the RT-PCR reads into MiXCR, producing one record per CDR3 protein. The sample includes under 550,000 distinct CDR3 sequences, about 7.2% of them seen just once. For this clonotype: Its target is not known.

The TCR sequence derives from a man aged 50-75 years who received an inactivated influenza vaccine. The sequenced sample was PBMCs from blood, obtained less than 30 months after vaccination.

The CDR3 coding sequence is TGTGCCAGCAGACTGGGACACCTGAACACCGGGGAGCTGTTTTTT. The encoded protein is CASRLGHLNTGELFF. The chain links TRBV7-2 to TRBJ2-2, with D possibly being TRBD1 (6 bases). The V gene lost 6 bases and the J gene lost 1 base, with 12 bases spanning the gap. Germline V gene data show CDR1 as SGHTA and CDR2 as FQGNSA. This CDR3 contains 15 residues.